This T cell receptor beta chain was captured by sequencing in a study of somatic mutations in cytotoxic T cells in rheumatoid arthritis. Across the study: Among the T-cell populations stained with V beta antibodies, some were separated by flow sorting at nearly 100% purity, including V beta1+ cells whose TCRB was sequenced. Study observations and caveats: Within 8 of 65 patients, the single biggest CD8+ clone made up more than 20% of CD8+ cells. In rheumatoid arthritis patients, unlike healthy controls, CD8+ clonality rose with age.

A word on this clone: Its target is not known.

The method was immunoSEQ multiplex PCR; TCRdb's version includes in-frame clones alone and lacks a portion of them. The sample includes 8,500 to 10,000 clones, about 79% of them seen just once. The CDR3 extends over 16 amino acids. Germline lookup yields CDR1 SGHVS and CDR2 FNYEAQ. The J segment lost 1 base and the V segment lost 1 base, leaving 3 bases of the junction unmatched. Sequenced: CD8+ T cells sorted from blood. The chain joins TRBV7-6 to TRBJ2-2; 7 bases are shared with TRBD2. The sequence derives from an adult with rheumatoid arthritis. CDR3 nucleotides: TGTGCCAGCAGCTTAGATTCTAGCGGGAACACCGGGGAGCTGTTTTTT. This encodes CASSLDSSGNTGELFF.